This entry is about one TCR beta chain. Original handling: Estimation of nucleated cell counts relied on the amplification of reference gene primers. Libraries were prepared by immunoSEQ multiplex PCR; TCRdb keeps only in-frame clonotypes and omits some of them. V, J and clone size reflect that table, while D and trimming were determined from the DNA. The data show roughly 310,000 clones, about 88% seen once. This CDR3 region has 15 residues. Germline loops: CDR1 SGHTA, CDR2 FQGNSA. V shed 5 bases and J shed 7 bases, with 20 bases lying between them. The record originates from a study of blood T cell repertoires in COVID-19. Overall study: Italy, Spain and the United States were the sources of the convalescent and acute COVID-19 samples.

The participants were between about 18 and 89 years old and came from roughly 24 US areas. Two consecutive negative NP/OP PCR tests, clearance, or resolved symptoms defined Cohort 3 recovery. This TCR derives from a woman in her 40s who had recovered from COVID-19. The sample consisted of PBMCs or T cells enriched from blood (not recorded which). This sequence joins TRBV7-2 and TRBJ1-2; TRBD1 is a possible D gene (5 bases). CDR3 loop: CASSAPGGVSSGYTF. The CDR3, as DNA: TGTGCCAGCAGCGCCCCGGGGGGGGTTTCGAGTGGCTACACCTTC.